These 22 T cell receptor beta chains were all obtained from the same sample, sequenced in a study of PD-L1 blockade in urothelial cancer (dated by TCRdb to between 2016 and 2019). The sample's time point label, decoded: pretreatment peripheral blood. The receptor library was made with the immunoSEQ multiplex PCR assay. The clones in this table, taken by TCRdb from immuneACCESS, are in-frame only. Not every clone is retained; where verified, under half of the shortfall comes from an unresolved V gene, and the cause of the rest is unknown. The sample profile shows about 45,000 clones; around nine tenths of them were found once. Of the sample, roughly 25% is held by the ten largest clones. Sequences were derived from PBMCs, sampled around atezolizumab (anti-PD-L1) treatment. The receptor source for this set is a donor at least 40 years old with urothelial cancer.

This CDR3 is CATSREGRGPTTSGGELFF. CDR3 sequence (DNA): TGTGCCACCAGCAGAGAGGGGCGGGGGCCAACGACTAGCGGAGGGGAGCTGTTTTTT. The chain joins TRBV15 to TRBJ2-2, with TRBD2 matching 9 bases. This CDR3 contains 19 residues. CDR1 and CDR2 from the germline V gene are LNHNV and YYDKDF (reference sequence). Trimming cost V 0 bases and J 8 bases; bases outside gene matches: 16.

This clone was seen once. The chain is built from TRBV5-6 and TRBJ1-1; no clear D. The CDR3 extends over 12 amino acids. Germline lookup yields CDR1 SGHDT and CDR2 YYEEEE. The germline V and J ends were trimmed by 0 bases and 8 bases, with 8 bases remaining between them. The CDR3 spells CASSLVTSEAFF. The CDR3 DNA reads TGTGCCAGCAGCTTGGTGACAAGCGAAGCTTTCTTT.

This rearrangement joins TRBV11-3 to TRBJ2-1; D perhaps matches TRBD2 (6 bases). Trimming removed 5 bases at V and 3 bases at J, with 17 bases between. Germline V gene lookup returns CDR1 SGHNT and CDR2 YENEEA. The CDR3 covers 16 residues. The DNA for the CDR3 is TGTGCCAGCAGCCCCGCCCTAGCGCGCGTCTACAATGAGCAGTTCTTC. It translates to CASSPALARVYNEQFF.

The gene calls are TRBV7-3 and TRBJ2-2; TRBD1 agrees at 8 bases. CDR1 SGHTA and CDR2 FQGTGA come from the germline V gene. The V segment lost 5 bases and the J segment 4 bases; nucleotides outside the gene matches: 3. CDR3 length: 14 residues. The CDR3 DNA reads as TGTGCCAGCAGCCCCACAGGGGGCACCGGGGAGCTGTTTTTT. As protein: CASSPTGGTGELFF.

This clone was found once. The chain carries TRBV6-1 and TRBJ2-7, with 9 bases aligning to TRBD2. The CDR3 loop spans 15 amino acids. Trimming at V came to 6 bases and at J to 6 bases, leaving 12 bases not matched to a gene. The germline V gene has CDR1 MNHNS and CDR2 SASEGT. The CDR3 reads CASREPGLAGVEQYF. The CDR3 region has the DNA TGTGCCAGCAGGGAACCGGGACTAGCAGGGGTCGAGCAGTACTTC.

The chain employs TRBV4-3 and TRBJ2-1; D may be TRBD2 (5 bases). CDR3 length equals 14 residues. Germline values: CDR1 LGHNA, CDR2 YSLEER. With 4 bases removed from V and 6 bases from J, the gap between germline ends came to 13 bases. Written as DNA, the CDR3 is TGCGCCAGCAGCCCCGGGGTAGCCTCCAATGAGCAGTTCTTC. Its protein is CASSPGVASNEQFF.

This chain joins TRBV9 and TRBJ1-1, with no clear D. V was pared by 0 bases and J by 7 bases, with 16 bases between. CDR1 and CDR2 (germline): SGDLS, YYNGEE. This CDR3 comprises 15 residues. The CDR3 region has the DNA TGTGCCAGCAGCGTAGGGTTAACCGGGTCGGGTGAAGCTTTCTTT. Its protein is CASSVGLTGSGEAFF.

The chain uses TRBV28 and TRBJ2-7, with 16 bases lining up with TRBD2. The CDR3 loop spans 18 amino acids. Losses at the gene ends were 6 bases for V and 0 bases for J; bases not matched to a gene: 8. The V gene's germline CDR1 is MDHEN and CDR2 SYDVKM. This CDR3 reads CASRTAGTSGRASYEQYF. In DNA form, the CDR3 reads TGTGCCAGCAGGACCGCGGGGACTAGCGGGAGGGCCTCCTACGAGCAGTACTTC.

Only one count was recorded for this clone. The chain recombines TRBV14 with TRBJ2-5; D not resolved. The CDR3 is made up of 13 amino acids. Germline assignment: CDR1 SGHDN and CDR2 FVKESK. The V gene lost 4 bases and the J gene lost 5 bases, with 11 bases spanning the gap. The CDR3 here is CASSPRMRETQYF. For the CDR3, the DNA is TGTGCCAGCAGCCCCCGCATGAGGGAGACCCAGTACTTC.

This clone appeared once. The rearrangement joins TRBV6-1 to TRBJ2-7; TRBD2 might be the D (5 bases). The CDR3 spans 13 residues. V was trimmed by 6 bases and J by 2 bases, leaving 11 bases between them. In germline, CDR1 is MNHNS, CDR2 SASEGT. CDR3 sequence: CASSRRGAYEQYF. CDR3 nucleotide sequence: TGTGCCAGCAGCAGACGGGGAGCCTACGAGCAGTACTTC.

CDR3 sequence: CASSNFAQETQYF. DNA for the CDR3: TGTGCCAGCAGTAACTTCGCCCAAGAGACCCAGTACTTC. The gene calls are TRBV6-1 and TRBJ2-5; D call uncertain. The CDR3 extends over 13 amino acids. V was clipped by 5 bases and J by 1 base, with 8 bases between them. CDR1 is MNHNS, CDR2 SASEGT, per germline.

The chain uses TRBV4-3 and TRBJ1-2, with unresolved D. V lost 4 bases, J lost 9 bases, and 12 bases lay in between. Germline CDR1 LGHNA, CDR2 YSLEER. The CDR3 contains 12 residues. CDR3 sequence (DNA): TGCGCCAGCAGCCGCCGCCCGGGTAGCTACACCTTC. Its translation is CASSRRPGSYTF.

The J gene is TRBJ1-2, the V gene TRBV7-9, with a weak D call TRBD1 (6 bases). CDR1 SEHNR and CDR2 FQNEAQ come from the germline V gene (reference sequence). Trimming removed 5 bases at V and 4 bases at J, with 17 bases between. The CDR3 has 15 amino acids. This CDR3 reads CASSPQGTDFYGYTF. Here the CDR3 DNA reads TGTGCCAGCAGCCCCCAGGGGACGGACTTCTATGGCTACACCTTC.

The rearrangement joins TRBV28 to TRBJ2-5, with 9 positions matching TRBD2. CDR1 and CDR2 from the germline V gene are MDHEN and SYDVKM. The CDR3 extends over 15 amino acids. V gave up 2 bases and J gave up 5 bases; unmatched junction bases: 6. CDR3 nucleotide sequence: TGTGCCAGCAGTTTAGGCGGGAGGGCCGGGGAGACCCAGTACTTC. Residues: CASSLGGRAGETQYF.

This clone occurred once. DNA for the CDR3: TGTGCCAGCAGCCAGGGTCCGGAGACCCAGTACTTC. Its translation: CASSQGPETQYF. This chain joins TRBV6-5 and TRBJ2-5, with D possibly TRBD1 on 5 matching bases. There are 12 residues in the CDR3. V lost 6 bases to trimming and J lost 5 bases, with 10 bases between them. Looked up from germline, CDR1 is MNHEY and CDR2 is SVGAGI.

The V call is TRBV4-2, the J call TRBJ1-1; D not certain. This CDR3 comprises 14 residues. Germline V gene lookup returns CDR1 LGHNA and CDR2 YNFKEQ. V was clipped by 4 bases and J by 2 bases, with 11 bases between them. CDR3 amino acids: CASSRWAANTEAFF. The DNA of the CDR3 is TGTGCCAGCAGCCGTTGGGCAGCCAACACTGAAGCTTTCTTT.

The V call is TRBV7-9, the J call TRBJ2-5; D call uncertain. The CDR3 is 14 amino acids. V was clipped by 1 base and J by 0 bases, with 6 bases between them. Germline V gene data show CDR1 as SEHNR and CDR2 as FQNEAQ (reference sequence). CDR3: CASSLDRYQETQYF. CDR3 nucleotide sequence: TGTGCCAGCAGCTTAGACCGGTACCAAGAGACCCAGTACTTC.

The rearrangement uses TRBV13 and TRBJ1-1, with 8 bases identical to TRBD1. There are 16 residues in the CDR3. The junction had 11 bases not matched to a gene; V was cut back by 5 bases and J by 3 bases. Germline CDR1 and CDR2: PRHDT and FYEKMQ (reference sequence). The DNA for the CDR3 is TGTGCCAGCAGCGCCCGAAACAGGGGGGTGGACACTGAAGCTTTCTTT. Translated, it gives CASSARNRGVDTEAFF.

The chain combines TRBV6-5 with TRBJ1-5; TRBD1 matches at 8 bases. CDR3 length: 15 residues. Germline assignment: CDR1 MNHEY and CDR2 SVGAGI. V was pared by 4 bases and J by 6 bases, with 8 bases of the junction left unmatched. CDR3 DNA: TGTGCCAGCAGTTCTCAGGGGGCGGGGGCTCAGCCCCAGCATTTT. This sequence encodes CASSSQGAGAQPQHF.

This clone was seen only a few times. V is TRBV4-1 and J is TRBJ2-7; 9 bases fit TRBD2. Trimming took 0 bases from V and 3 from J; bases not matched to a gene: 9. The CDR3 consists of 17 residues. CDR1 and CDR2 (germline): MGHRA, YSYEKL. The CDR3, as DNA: TGCGCCAGCAGCCAAGATGTCCTAGCGGGACGATTCTACGAGCAGTACTTC. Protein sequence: CASSQDVLAGRFYEQYF.

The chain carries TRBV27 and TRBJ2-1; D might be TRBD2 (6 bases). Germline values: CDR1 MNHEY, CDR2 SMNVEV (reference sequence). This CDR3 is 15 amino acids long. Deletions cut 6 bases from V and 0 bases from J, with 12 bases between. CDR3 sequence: CASRLAQSSYNEQFF. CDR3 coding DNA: TGTGCCAGCAGACTAGCTCAGAGCTCCTACAATGAGCAGTTCTTC.

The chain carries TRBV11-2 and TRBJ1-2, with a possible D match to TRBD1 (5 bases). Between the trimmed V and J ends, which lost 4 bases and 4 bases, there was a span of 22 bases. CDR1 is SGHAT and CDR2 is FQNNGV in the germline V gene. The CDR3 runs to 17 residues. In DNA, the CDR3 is TGTGCCAGCAGCTCCCCCCTTACAAGGGGCAAAGGCTATGGCTACACCTTC. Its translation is CASSSPLTRGKGYGYTF.